These T cell receptor beta chains were read from a single sample in a study of blood T cell repertoires in COVID-19. Sequenced by immunoSEQ multiplex PCR; TCRdb stores in-frame clones only, minus some. The sample contains some 320,000 clones, around 88% of which appear only once. Sequences were obtained from peripheral blood. The receptor set was obtained from a young woman who had recovered from COVID-19. Each CDR3 is given with its conserved first and last residue. D genes are given only for firm matches. Only some rows state a clone size, as once, few, many or a class for expanded clones.

TRBJ1-1 | . | 15 | . | TRBV5-1 | TGCGCCAGCAGCTTGGATGGGCAGGGAGGCACTGAAGCTTTCTTT | CASSLDGQGGTEAFF
TRBJ1-4 | . | 15 | . | TRBV11-2 | TGTGCCAGCAGCGTCGGACAGCAATCAAATGAAAAACTGTTTTTT | CASSVGQQSNEKLFF
TRBJ2-7 | . | 15 | TRBD2 | TRBV24-1 | TGTGCCACCAGTGAGGGTTCTAGCGGACCCTACGAGCAGTACTTC | CATSEGSSGPYEQYF
TRBJ2-7 | . | 13 | . | TRBV3-1/TRBV3-2 | TGTGCCAGCAGCCTCAGACTGGGCTACGAGCAGTACTTC | CASSLRLGYEQYF
TRBJ1-1 | . | 15 | . | TRBV7-9 | TGTGCCAGCAGCTTGATGGGCAGCATAAGCACTGAAGCTTTCTTT | CASSLMGSISTEAFF
TRBJ2-3 | . | 16 | TRBD2 | TRBV4-2 | TGTGCCAGCAGCCGGTTACTAGCGGAGGTCACAGATACGCAGTATTTT | CASSRLLAEVTDTQYF
TRBJ1-1 | . | 16 | TRBD1 | TRBV7-3 | TGTGCCAGCAGCCCCAGTCTCTCACAGGGGGCAACTGAAGCTTTCTTT | CASSPSLSQGATEAFF
TRBJ1-5 | . | 17 | TRBD1 | TRBV7-8 | TGTGCCAGCAGCTACGACCCAGGGGGTAATAGCAATCAGCCCCAGCATTTT | CASSYDPGGNSNQPQHF
TRBJ1-6 | . | 16 | TRBD1 | TRBV19 | TGTGCCAGTAGTATCCGGGGACAGAACTTTAATTCACCCCTCCACTTT | CASSIRGQNFNSPLHF
TRBJ2-5 | . | 12 | . | TRBV5-1 | TGCGCCAGCAGCTTGGTCAGGGAGACCCAGTACTTC | CASSLVRETQYF
TRBJ2-1 | . | 13 | . | TRBV6-5 | TGTGCCAGCAGTTACTTCCCCCTCGTCGAGCAGTTCTTC | CASSYFPLVEQFF
TRBJ1-2 | . | 14 | . | TRBV19 | TGTGCCAGTATACAGGGTTGGAATTCGGGAGGCTACACCTTC | CASIQGWNSGGYTF
TRBJ1-5 | . | 14 | TRBD1 | TRBV10-1 | TGCGCCAGCACCCGGGACAGGAGTTATCAGCCCCAGCATTTT | CASTRDRSYQPQHF
TRBJ1-2 | . | 15 | TRBD1 | TRBV4-3 | TGCGCCAGCAGCCAAGAACCCACAGGGGCGGGTGGCTACACCTTC | CASSQEPTGAGGYTF
TRBJ2-3 | . | 15 | TRBD2 | TRBV14 | TGTGCCAGCAGCTTAGCGGGGATTATCACAGATACGCAGTATTTT | CASSLAGIITDTQYF
TRBJ1-2 | . | 15 | . | TRBV29-1 | TGCAGCGTTGAGGACACAGGGCGAGCTAACTATGGCTACACCTTC | CSVEDTGRANYGYTF
TRBJ2-3 | . | 14 | TRBD2 | TRBV3-1/TRBV3-2 | TGTGCCAGCAGCTTTAGCGGGGGAGCAGATACGCAGTATTTT | CASSFSGGADTQYF
TRBJ2-2 | . | 15 | . | TRBV12-5 | TGTGCTAGTGGTTTAGGGGGAAGGGACACCGGGGAGCTGTTTTTT | CASGLGGRDTGELFF
TRBJ1-2 | . | 17 | TRBD1 | TRBV18 | TGTGCCAGCTCACCAAGGTGGAGACAGGGGATTGACTATGGCTACACCTTC | CASSPRWRQGIDYGYTF
TRBJ1-2 | . | 13 | TRBD1 | TRBV18 | TGTGCCAGCTCAATAGGACAGGGCGTTGGCTACACCTTC | CASSIGQGVGYTF
TRBJ2-7 | . | 17 | TRBD1 | TRBV27 | TGTGCCAGCAGTTTATATAGCGGACAGGGAAGGTCCTACGAGCAGTACTTC | CASSLYSGQGRSYEQYF
TRBJ1-1 | . | 12 | . | TRBV18 | TGTGCCAGCTCACAACGACAGGACGAAGCTTTCTTT | CASSQRQDEAFF
TRBJ1-1 | few | 14 | TRBD1 | TRBV11-2 | TGTGCCAGCAGCCGTCCCGGGACAGGGTTTGGAGCTTTCTTT | CASSRPGTGFGAFF
TRBJ2-6 | . | 17 | . | TRBV2 | TGTGCCAGCAGTGACGAGAGACAGGCGTCTGGGGCCAACGTCCTGACTTTC | CASSDERQASGANVLTF
TRBJ1-2 | . | 12 | . | TRBV6-5 | TGTGCCAGCAGTCCAGGGGACTATGGCTACACCTTC | CASSPGDYGYTF
TRBJ2-1 | . | 13 | . | TRBV5-1 | TGCGCCAGCACCATAACAACTATGAATGAGCAGTTCTTC | CASTITTMNEQFF
TRBJ1-1 | . | 12 | . | TRBV2 | TGTGCCAGCTTCGTCAGGGACACTGAAGCTTTCTTT | CASFVRDTEAFF
TRBJ1-1 | . | 15 | . | TRBV2 | TGTGCCAGCAGGGAGAACAGGGTCATGAACACTGAAGCTTTCTTT | CASRENRVMNTEAFF
TRBJ2-1 | . | 16 | TRBD2 | TRBV5-6 | TGTGCCAGTAATCCGGGAGGGGGTTCTAGGAACAATGAGCAGTTCTTC | CASNPGGGSRNNEQFF
TRBJ1-4 | once | 16 | . | TRBV28 | TGTGCCAGCAGTTTATCGGGATCCGGATTAAATGAAAAACTGTTTTTT | CASSLSGSGLNEKLFF
TRBJ1-1 | . | 13 | TRBD1 | TRBV19 | TGTGCCAGTAGTTACAGGGGGAACACTGAAGCTTTCTTT | CASSYRGNTEAFF
TRBJ2-7 | . | 15 | . | TRBV28 | TGTGCCAGCAGTTTAGAGGTCAGCTATTCCTACGAGCAGTACTTC | CASSLEVSYSYEQYF
TRBJ2-3 | . | 18 | TRBD2 | TRBV7-2 | TGTGCCAGCAGCTTAGGTGCGGGGGGGCAAGTTTTGGGAGATACGCAGTATTTT | CASSLGAGGQVLGDTQYF
TRBJ2-1 | . | 17 | TRBD2 | TRBV9 | TGTGCCAGCAGCGCCCCAGGCTGGCGGGGGGCCAACAATGAGCAGTTCTTC | CASSAPGWRGANNEQFF
TRBJ2-2 | few | 14 | . | TRBV18 | TGTGCCAGCTCACACTTGCAGGGTGGCGGGGAGCTGTTTTTT | CASSHLQGGGELFF
TRBJ1-5 | . | 15 | . | TRBV7-2 | TGTGCCAGCAGCTTTAGTATCGATAGCAATCAGCCCCAGCATTTT | CASSFSIDSNQPQHF
TRBJ1-4 | . | 14 | . | TRBV7-9 | TGTGCCAGCAGCTTCAAGGGGACTAATGAAAAACTGTTTTTT | CASSFKGTNEKLFF
TRBJ2-7 | . | 15 | . | TRBV6-5 | TGTGCCAGCTCCCCTCAGCCGGGGACTTTTTACGAGCAGTACTTC | CASSPQPGTFYEQYF
TRBJ2-5 | . | 13 | . | TRBV4-3 | TGCGCCAGCAGCCAAGATCGGGGGGAGACCCAGTACTTC | CASSQDRGETQYF
TRBJ2-5 | . | 12 | . | TRBV12-5 | TGTGCTAGTGGTCTAGATGGTGAGACCCAGTACTTC | CASGLDGETQYF
TRBJ2-3 | . | 14 | TRBD2 | TRBV28 | TGTGCCAGCTTTACTAGCGGGAGCACAGATACGCAGTATTTT | CASFTSGSTDTQYF
TRBJ2-1 | . | 13 | . | TRBV19 | TGTGCCAGTAGCCTACTTCCGGGGGATGAGCAGTTCTTC | CASSLLPGDEQFF
TRBJ2-5 | once | 16 | TRBD1 | TRBV5-1 | TGCGCCAGCAGCTTGGTTCCAGGGGGCGAGGGGGAGACCCAGTACTTC | CASSLVPGGEGETQYF